These T cell receptor beta chains were read from a single sample in a study of cytomegalovirus exposure and HLA in healthy donors. TCRdb keeps only in-frame clones here, not all; method: immunoSEQ multiplex PCR. This table holds roughly 190,000 clones, approximately 67% found once. Sequenced input: PBMCs. These receptors all come from a man in his forties in good health and CMV-seronegative. Each CDR3 is given with its conserved first and last residue. Each record gives: D gene, V gene, J gene, clone size, CDR3 length, CDR3 protein, CDR3 DNA. D genes are given only for firm matches. Some rows have no size entry. The others give once, few or many, or a class for an expanded clone.

d_gene: TRBD2; v_gene: TRBV4-2; j_gene: TRBJ2-7; abundance: -; len: 15; CDR3aa: CASSQEIAGSYEQYF; CDR3nt: TGTGCCAGCAGCCAAGAGATAGCGGGAAGCTACGAGCAGTACTTC
d_gene: -; v_gene: TRBV2; j_gene: TRBJ1-4; abundance: once; len: 15; CDR3aa: CASSEKFRVGEKLFF; CDR3nt: TGTGCCAGCAGTGAAAAGTTCAGGGTTGGAGAAAAACTGTTTTTT
d_gene: TRBD2; v_gene: TRBV5-6; j_gene: TRBJ2-1; abundance: once; len: 14; CDR3aa: CASSRGVGIYEQFF; CDR3nt: TGTGCCAGCAGCCGGGGGGTGGGGATCTATGAGCAGTTCTTC
d_gene: TRBD2; v_gene: TRBV5-6; j_gene: TRBJ2-1; abundance: -; len: 16; CDR3aa: CASSYPSGRSYNEQFF; CDR3nt: TGTGCCAGCAGCTATCCAAGCGGGAGATCCTACAATGAGCAGTTCTTC
d_gene: -; v_gene: TRBV14; j_gene: TRBJ2-5; abundance: -; len: 12; CDR3aa: CASSRGQETQYF; CDR3nt: TGTGCCAGCAGCCGAGGGCAAGAGACCCAGTACTTC
d_gene: TRBD1; v_gene: TRBV5-6; j_gene: TRBJ2-2; abundance: -; len: 16; CDR3aa: CASSQLQGANTGELFF; CDR3nt: TGTGCCAGCAGCCAACTACAGGGGGCGAACACCGGGGAGCTGTTTTTT
d_gene: -; v_gene: TRBV5-6; j_gene: TRBJ2-7; abundance: few; len: 13; CDR3aa: CASSLAQGWEQYF; CDR3nt: TGTGCCAGCAGCTTGGCCCAGGGCTGGGAGCAGTACTTC
d_gene: -; v_gene: TRBV29-1; j_gene: TRBJ2-1; abundance: -; len: 17; CDR3aa: CSVTSPFRESSYNEQFF; CDR3nt: TGCAGCGTCACTTCCCCCTTCAGGGAAAGCTCCTACAATGAGCAGTTCTTC
d_gene: -; v_gene: TRBV6-5; j_gene: TRBJ2-7; abundance: -; len: 15; CDR3aa: CASSPRQVGSYEQYF; CDR3nt: TGTGCCAGCAGTCCCCGACAGGTGGGCTCCTACGAGCAGTACTTC
d_gene: -; v_gene: TRBV2; j_gene: TRBJ2-7; abundance: -; len: 14; CDR3aa: CASSEAERANEQYF; CDR3nt: TGTGCCAGCAGTGAAGCGGAGAGGGCCAACGAGCAGTACTTC
d_gene: TRBD2; v_gene: TRBV5-1; j_gene: TRBJ2-1; abundance: -; len: 15; CDR3aa: CASSLLAGGSNEQFF; CDR3nt: TGCGCCAGCAGCTTACTAGCGGGAGGAAGCAATGAGCAGTTCTTC
d_gene: -; v_gene: TRBV7-9; j_gene: TRBJ2-5; abundance: -; len: 14; CDR3aa: CSSSLLSRGETQYF; CDR3nt: TGTTCCAGCAGCCTACTTAGCAGGGGCGAGACCCAGTACTTC
d_gene: TRBD1; v_gene: TRBV4-1; j_gene: TRBJ2-3; abundance: -; len: 16; CDR3aa: CASSQEPGQGADTQYF; CDR3nt: TGCGCCAGCAGCCAAGAACCGGGACAGGGGGCAGATACGCAGTATTTT
d_gene: -; v_gene: TRBV4-1; j_gene: TRBJ2-5; abundance: -; len: 14; CDR3aa: CASSQGAWWETQYF; CDR3nt: TGCGCCAGCAGCCAAGGCGCATGGTGGGAGACCCAGTACTTC
d_gene: TRBD1; v_gene: TRBV7-9; j_gene: TRBJ1-5; abundance: -; len: 15; CDR3aa: CASSLGDSGNQPQHF; CDR3nt: TGTGCCAGCAGCTTGGGGGACAGCGGCAATCAGCCCCAGCATTTT
d_gene: TRBD1; v_gene: TRBV6-1; j_gene: TRBJ2-7; abundance: once; len: 18; CDR3aa: CASSVIRYTGTGDYEQYF; CDR3nt: TGTGCCAGCAGTGTGATAAGATATACCGGGACAGGGGACTACGAGCAGTACTTC
d_gene: -; v_gene: TRBV1; j_gene: TRBJ2-7; abundance: -; len: 15; CDR3aa: CTSSQGTGSEYEQYF; CDR3nt: TGCACCAGCAGCCAAGGGACAGGGTCGGAATACGAGCAGTACTTC
d_gene: TRBD2; v_gene: TRBV7-9; j_gene: TRBJ2-7; abundance: once; len: 15; CDR3aa: CASSPGGLAGYEQYF; CDR3nt: TGTGCCAGCAGCCCCGGAGGACTAGCTGGGTACGAGCAGTACTTC
d_gene: -; v_gene: TRBV6-1; j_gene: TRBJ1-2; abundance: -; len: 13; CDR3aa: CASSEGGAYGYTF; CDR3nt: TGTGCCAGCAGTGAAGGCGGGGCATATGGCTACACCTTC
d_gene: TRBD1; v_gene: TRBV29-1; j_gene: TRBJ1-4; abundance: few; len: 13; CDR3aa: CSVPGQGNEKLFF; CDR3nt: TGCAGCGTTCCGGGACAGGGAAATGAAAAACTGTTTTTT